The rows below give T cell receptor beta chains drawn from one sample of a study of T cell responses to AZD1222 COVID-19 vaccine. Assay: immunoSEQ multiplex PCR; the TCRdb copy retains only in-frame clones and omits some. The sample lists 92,000 or so clones; 80% to 90% were seen once. This specimen was peripheral blood, taken on day 0 of AZD1222 vaccination. The source is an adult in good health. Both conserved end residues are part of each CDR3. Fields, in order: J gene, clone size, D gene, V gene, CDR3 DNA, CDR3 protein. A D gene is named only where the DNA matches it firmly. Clone size is stated in some rows and not others, as once, few, many or a class when expanded.

j_call: TRBJ1-2; clone_size: once; d_call: NA; v_call: TRBV6-2/TRBV6-3; cdr3_nt: TGTGCCAGCAGTTACCCCGGACAATCGGGCTATGGCTACACCTTC; cdr3_aa: CASSYPGQSGYGYTF
j_call: TRBJ2-3; clone_size: once; d_call: NA; v_call: TRBV9; cdr3_nt: TGTGCCAGCAGCGTAGCTCGGGGGGCGATCACAGATACGCAGTATTTT; cdr3_aa: CASSVARGAITDTQYF
j_call: TRBJ1-5; clone_size: NA; d_call: NA; v_call: TRBV18; cdr3_nt: TGTGCCAGCTCACCACGGTCTTCAGGGTATGGTGTCAATCAGCCCCAGCATTTT; cdr3_aa: CASSPRSSGYGVNQPQHF
j_call: TRBJ2-7; clone_size: once; d_call: NA; v_call: TRBV5-1; cdr3_nt: TGCGCCAGCAGCCCCAAGGCCGAACCAGGAGGGGGAGAGCAGTACTTC; cdr3_aa: CASSPKAEPGGGEQYF
j_call: TRBJ1-1; clone_size: NA; d_call: NA; v_call: TRBV5-1; cdr3_nt: TGCGCCAGCGGAGCCATGAACACTGAAGCTTTCTTT; cdr3_aa: CASGAMNTEAFF
j_call: TRBJ1-2; clone_size: once; d_call: TRBD1; v_call: TRBV6-5; cdr3_nt: TGTGCCAGCAGCTATACAGGGGGGTACTATGGCTACACCTTC; cdr3_aa: CASSYTGGYYGYTF
j_call: TRBJ2-7; clone_size: NA; d_call: NA; v_call: TRBV2; cdr3_nt: TGTGCCAGCAGGGGGGGACAGAACTACGAGCAGTACTTC; cdr3_aa: CASRGGQNYEQYF
j_call: TRBJ2-4; clone_size: few; d_call: TRBD1; v_call: TRBV2; cdr3_nt: TGTGCCAGCAGTGAACAGGGGGCTGCCAAAAACATTCAGTACTTC; cdr3_aa: CASSEQGAAKNIQYF
j_call: TRBJ1-2; clone_size: few; d_call: NA; v_call: TRBV6-2/TRBV6-3; cdr3_nt: TGTGCCAGCAGTTACTCCGCCTCGCCTGGCTACACCTTC; cdr3_aa: CASSYSASPGYTF
j_call: TRBJ1-6; clone_size: NA; d_call: TRBD1; v_call: TRBV7-3; cdr3_nt: TGTGCCAGCAGCTTAACCGGGACAGTAAATTCACCCCTCCACTTT; cdr3_aa: CASSLTGTVNSPLHF
j_call: TRBJ1-2; clone_size: NA; d_call: NA; v_call: TRBV5-5; cdr3_nt: TGTGCCAGCAGCTCAAGGGGGGATGGCTACACCTTC; cdr3_aa: CASSSRGDGYTF
j_call: TRBJ2-5; clone_size: once; d_call: NA; v_call: TRBV3-1/TRBV3-2; cdr3_nt: TGTGCCAGCAGCCAGAAAGAGACCCAGTACTTC; cdr3_aa: CASSQKETQYF
j_call: TRBJ1-5; clone_size: NA; d_call: NA; v_call: TRBV7-2; cdr3_nt: TGTGCCAGCAGCTTAATAACAGGGAGAAGCAATCAGCCCCAGCATTTT; cdr3_aa: CASSLITGRSNQPQHF
j_call: TRBJ2-5; clone_size: NA; d_call: TRBD2; v_call: TRBV3-1/TRBV3-2; cdr3_nt: TGTGCCAGCAGCCCCGTCACTAGCGGGGGGAGTCAAGAGACCCAGTACTTC; cdr3_aa: CASSPVTSGGSQETQYF
j_call: TRBJ2-5; clone_size: NA; d_call: NA; v_call: TRBV5-6; cdr3_nt: TGTGCCAGCAGCATTCAACTCAGGGGAACCCAGTACTTC; cdr3_aa: CASSIQLRGTQYF
j_call: TRBJ1-1; clone_size: NA; d_call: NA; v_call: TRBV7-9; cdr3_nt: TGTGCCAGCAGCTTACACGGGGGCACTGAAGCTTTCTTT; cdr3_aa: CASSLHGGTEAFF
j_call: TRBJ2-1; clone_size: NA; d_call: NA; v_call: TRBV6-5; cdr3_nt: TGTGCCAGTTCCCGGGTGGGGTCCTACAATGAGCAGTTCTTC; cdr3_aa: CASSRVGSYNEQFF
j_call: TRBJ1-1; clone_size: NA; d_call: TRBD1; v_call: TRBV7-9; cdr3_nt: TGTGCCAGCAGCCTGATCCGGACAGGGACGAACACTGAAGCTTTCTTT; cdr3_aa: CASSLIRTGTNTEAFF
j_call: TRBJ1-2; clone_size: NA; d_call: NA; v_call: TRBV5-4; cdr3_nt: TGTGCCAGCAGCTTGGCTGGAGGAGAAAGGGGCTACACCTTC; cdr3_aa: CASSLAGGERGYTF
j_call: TRBJ1-2; clone_size: NA; d_call: NA; v_call: TRBV9; cdr3_nt: TGTGCCAGCAGCGTTGGCAGGGGTGGCTGGGGAGACTTTGGCCAAAATGGCTACACCTTC; cdr3_aa: CASSVGRGGWGDFGQNGYTF
j_call: TRBJ2-7; clone_size: NA; d_call: NA; v_call: TRBV2; cdr3_nt: TGTGCCAGCAGTGAGGGCCCCCAGGATGGCTCCTACGAGCAGTACTTC; cdr3_aa: CASSEGPQDGSYEQYF
j_call: TRBJ1-2; clone_size: NA; d_call: NA; v_call: TRBV21-1; cdr3_nt: TGTGCCAGCAGCAAACTGGGACCTATGGGGGGCTACACCTTC; cdr3_aa: CASSKLGPMGGYTF
j_call: TRBJ2-6; clone_size: NA; d_call: NA; v_call: TRBV12-5; cdr3_nt: TGTGCTAGTGCGTCCTCTGGGGCCAACGTCCTGACTTTC; cdr3_aa: CASASSGANVLTF
j_call: TRBJ1-1; clone_size: NA; d_call: NA; v_call: TRBV18; cdr3_nt: TGTGCCAGCTCACAAGCGGACAGTTTTGAAGCTTTCTTT; cdr3_aa: CASSQADSFEAFF
j_call: TRBJ2-1; clone_size: once; d_call: TRBD2; v_call: TRBV7-8; cdr3_nt: TGTGCCAGCAGCACCCGAGGAGCGGGACGCTCCTACAATGAGCAGTTCTTC; cdr3_aa: CASSTRGAGRSYNEQFF
j_call: TRBJ2-3; clone_size: NA; d_call: TRBD2; v_call: TRBV30; cdr3_nt: TGTGCCTGGACTAGCGGGACTAGCACAGATACGCAGTATTTT; cdr3_aa: CAWTSGTSTDTQYF
j_call: TRBJ1-3; clone_size: NA; d_call: NA; v_call: TRBV5-1; cdr3_nt: TGCGCCAGCAGCGCGGGGGAGTCGGGAAACACCATATATTTT; cdr3_aa: CASSAGESGNTIYF
j_call: TRBJ1-1; clone_size: NA; d_call: NA; v_call: TRBV30; cdr3_nt: TGTGCCTGGAGTGCGGTGAACACTGAAGCTTTCTTT; cdr3_aa: CAWSAVNTEAFF
j_call: TRBJ2-2; clone_size: NA; d_call: TRBD1; v_call: TRBV7-7; cdr3_nt: TGTGCTAGCAGCACCAGACAGGGTGAAACCGGGGAGCTGTTTTTT; cdr3_aa: CASSTRQGETGELFF
j_call: TRBJ1-6; clone_size: NA; d_call: TRBD1; v_call: TRBV7-2; cdr3_nt: TGTGCCAGCTACCAGGGGGGGCGCTCCTATAATTCACCCCTCCACTTT; cdr3_aa: CASYQGGRSYNSPLHF
j_call: TRBJ1-1; clone_size: NA; d_call: NA; v_call: TRBV5-1; cdr3_nt: TGCGCCAGCAGCTTAAACCAGGGAGCCACTGAAGCTTTCTTT; cdr3_aa: CASSLNQGATEAFF
j_call: TRBJ1-2; clone_size: NA; d_call: TRBD1; v_call: TRBV28; cdr3_nt: TGTGCCAGCAGTCAGACCCTCGGACAGGGTGGCTATGGCTACACCTTC; cdr3_aa: CASSQTLGQGGYGYTF
j_call: TRBJ1-6; clone_size: NA; d_call: NA; v_call: TRBV6-5; cdr3_nt: TGTGCCAGCAGTTACTCCCACAGGGTGGGGGATTCACCCCTCCACTTT; cdr3_aa: CASSYSHRVGDSPLHF
j_call: TRBJ1-1; clone_size: NA; d_call: NA; v_call: TRBV12-3/TRBV12-4; cdr3_nt: TGTGCCAGCAGTTTGCGGGACGCTTTCTTT; cdr3_aa: CASSLRDAFF
j_call: TRBJ1-1; clone_size: NA; d_call: NA; v_call: TRBV15; cdr3_nt: TGTGCCACCAGCAGACCTATACCTGGCCCTTTGAACACTGAAGCTTTCTTT; cdr3_aa: CATSRPIPGPLNTEAFF
j_call: TRBJ1-2; clone_size: NA; d_call: NA; v_call: TRBV4-1; cdr3_nt: TGCGCCAGCAGCCAAAGTACAGGGTTCTGGTATGGCTACACCTTC; cdr3_aa: CASSQSTGFWYGYTF
j_call: TRBJ1-2; clone_size: few; d_call: TRBD1; v_call: TRBV14; cdr3_nt: TGTGCCAGCAGCCAAGAGACAGGGTCTAACTATGGCTACACCTTC; cdr3_aa: CASSQETGSNYGYTF
j_call: TRBJ1-2; clone_size: NA; d_call: TRBD1; v_call: TRBV2; cdr3_nt: TGTGCCAGCAGCATACCGGGACAGGGCGCCCTAGCTAACTATGGCTACACCTTC; cdr3_aa: CASSIPGQGALANYGYTF
j_call: TRBJ1-1; clone_size: NA; d_call: NA; v_call: TRBV5-6; cdr3_nt: TGTGCCAGCAGCTTCAGGGGCCAGACTGAAGCTTTCTTT; cdr3_aa: CASSFRGQTEAFF
j_call: TRBJ1-2; clone_size: NA; d_call: NA; v_call: TRBV7-9; cdr3_nt: TGTGCCAGCAGCTTCCGGGGGTCGGGGGCAAACTATGGCTACACCTTC; cdr3_aa: CASSFRGSGANYGYTF
j_call: TRBJ1-2; clone_size: NA; d_call: NA; v_call: TRBV3-1/TRBV3-2; cdr3_nt: TGTGCCAGCAGCCAAGGGACAGTAACGGCGACTCATGGCTACACCTTC; cdr3_aa: CASSQGTVTATHGYTF
j_call: TRBJ2-7; clone_size: once; d_call: NA; v_call: TRBV7-2; cdr3_nt: TGTGCCAGCAGCTTGGCCCGGGGGCCGCAACACTACGAGCAGTACTTC; cdr3_aa: CASSLARGPQHYEQYF
j_call: TRBJ2-7; clone_size: NA; d_call: TRBD2; v_call: TRBV6-6; cdr3_nt: TGTGCCAGCAGATCCCTTTCCAGCGGGGGCTCCTACGAGCAGTACTTC; cdr3_aa: CASRSLSSGGSYEQYF
j_call: TRBJ1-2; clone_size: NA; d_call: NA; v_call: TRBV5-5; cdr3_nt: TGTGCCAGCAGGGTCGGGGCAGATAACTATGGCTACACCTTC; cdr3_aa: CASRVGADNYGYTF
j_call: TRBJ2-7; clone_size: NA; d_call: NA; v_call: TRBV6-5; cdr3_nt: TGTGCCAGCAGTTACTCGAGGCAAAGGCTCCAACACGAGCAGTACTTC; cdr3_aa: CASSYSRQRLQHEQYF
j_call: TRBJ1-4; clone_size: few; d_call: NA; v_call: TRBV4-1; cdr3_nt: TGCGCCAGCAGCCCGTTCGCGGGCGCAACTAATGAAAAACTGTTTTTT; cdr3_aa: CASSPFAGATNEKLFF
j_call: TRBJ1-3; clone_size: NA; d_call: TRBD1; v_call: TRBV3-1/TRBV3-2; cdr3_nt: TGTGCCAGCACCTCATTGGACAGGGCTGGAAACACCATATATTTT; cdr3_aa: CASTSLDRAGNTIYF
j_call: TRBJ1-6; clone_size: NA; d_call: TRBD1; v_call: TRBV3-1/TRBV3-2; cdr3_nt: TGTGCCAGCAGCCCGGGACAGGGGGGAAATTCACCCCTCCACTTT; cdr3_aa: CASSPGQGGNSPLHF
j_call: TRBJ2-3; clone_size: NA; d_call: TRBD2; v_call: TRBV4-2; cdr3_nt: TGTGCCAGCAGCCATGGCGGGGGGGCAACAGATACGCAGTATTTT; cdr3_aa: CASSHGGGATDTQYF
j_call: TRBJ1-4; clone_size: NA; d_call: TRBD1; v_call: TRBV25-1; cdr3_nt: TGTGCCAGCCGGGACAGGCCTTCCCGTGGTAATGAAAAACTGTTTTTT; cdr3_aa: CASRDRPSRGNEKLFF
j_call: TRBJ1-3; clone_size: NA; d_call: NA; v_call: TRBV11-2; cdr3_nt: TGTGCCAGCAGCTTCGATTTCGGCCGAAACACCATATATTTT; cdr3_aa: CASSFDFGRNTIYF
j_call: TRBJ1-5; clone_size: NA; d_call: NA; v_call: TRBV5-1; cdr3_nt: TGCGCCAGCAGCTCATCTGCAGGGGGCAATCAGCCCCAGCATTTT; cdr3_aa: CASSSSAGGNQPQHF
j_call: TRBJ1-1; clone_size: NA; d_call: NA; v_call: TRBV18; cdr3_nt: TGTGCCAGCTCACCACCTCCAGGGACCGGAGGAGACACTGAAGCTTTCTTT; cdr3_aa: CASSPPPGTGGDTEAFF